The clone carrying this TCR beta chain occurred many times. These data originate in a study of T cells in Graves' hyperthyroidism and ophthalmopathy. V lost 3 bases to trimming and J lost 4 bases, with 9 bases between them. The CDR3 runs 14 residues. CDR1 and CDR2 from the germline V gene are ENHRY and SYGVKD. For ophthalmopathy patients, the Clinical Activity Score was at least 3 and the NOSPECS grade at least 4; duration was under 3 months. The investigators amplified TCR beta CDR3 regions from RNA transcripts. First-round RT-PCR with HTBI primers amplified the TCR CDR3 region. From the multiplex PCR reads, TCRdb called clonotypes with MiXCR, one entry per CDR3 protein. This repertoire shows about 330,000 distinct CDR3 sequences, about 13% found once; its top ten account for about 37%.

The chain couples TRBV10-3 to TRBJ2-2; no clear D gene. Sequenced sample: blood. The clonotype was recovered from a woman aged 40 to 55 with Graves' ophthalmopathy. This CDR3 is CAISDQLSTGELFF. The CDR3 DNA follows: TGTGCCATCAGTGATCAACTCTCCACCGGGGAGCTGTTTTTT.